The clone carrying this T cell receptor (beta chain) is a singleton in its sample. The antigen is not known. The data originate from a study of cytomegalovirus exposure and HLA in healthy donors. About the research overall: Findings of an earlier analysis included roughly 110 million unique TCR beta sequences from 180 million or so T cells.

The V gene lost 0 bases and the J gene lost 6 bases, with 16 bases spanning the gap. Per the germline V gene, CDR1 is KGHSH and CDR2 is LQKENI. The CDR3 runs to 16 residues. The PCR made use of 60 Vbeta and 13 Jbeta primers. Source study methods: The count from a later analysis was 70 million to 85 million unique TCR beta chains, roughly 11 million of them shared. The table came from immunoSEQ multiplex PCR; TCRdb's copy has only in-frame clones and leaves some out. Clone size and V and J calls were adopted from that table, with D and trimming inferred from the DNA. The table lists about 170,000 clones, about 75% of them singletons. The study, taken as a whole, reports: For most TCR beta V segments, an earlier analysis put the productive rate at about 90% or about 30% of the time. Researchers counted 180 or so TCR beta chains as cytomegalovirus-associated.

Input material: PBMCs. The receptor was derived from a female donor in good health and CMV-seronegative. The gene calls are TRBV18 and TRBJ2-3, with D tentatively TRBD2 (5 bases). The CDR3 DNA reads as TGTGCCAGCTCACCACCCAGCAGCGGATGGATGGATACGCAGTATTTT. It yields the protein CASSPPSSGWMDTQYF.